A selection of T cell receptor beta chains follows, all from one sample in a study of CD4+ T cells in melanoma. Profiled with immunoSEQ multiplex PCR; TCRdb holds only in-frame clones, not every one. The sample comprises over 100,000 clones, 92% of which are singletons, and about 3.3% rests with the top ten. Sequencing input: peripheral blood. Receptors were obtained from a human donor with melanoma. The CDR3 runs from the conserved cysteine through the conserved F or W. A D gene is named only where the DNA matches it firmly. Expanded clones get a size class; other rows say once, few or many, or leave the size out.

d_gene,j_gene,v_gene,abundance,len,CDR3nt,CDR3aa
.,TRBJ1-2,TRBV7-8,.,13,TGTGCCAGCAGCTTAGCGGGGGCGCTCGGCTACACCTTC,CASSLAGALGYTF
TRBD2,TRBJ2-7,TRBV19,.,18,TGTGCCAGTAGTCTACCGGGGGCGACTAGCGGGAGACCCTACGAGCAGTACTTC,CASSLPGATSGRPYEQYF
.,TRBJ2-1,TRBV5-1,.,14,TGCGCCAGCAGCTTGGGGGTACTAAACAATGAGCAGTTCTTC,CASSLGVLNNEQFF
TRBD2,TRBJ2-3,TRBV7-2,.,15,TGTGCCAGCAGCTTAGGCGGGGGGGCTTTAGATACGCAGTATTTT,CASSLGGGALDTQYF
.,TRBJ2-1,TRBV11-3,.,15,TGTGCCAGCAGCTTACGAGGTGACCAGAACAATGAGCAGTTCTTC,CASSLRGDQNNEQFF
.,TRBJ1-3,TRBV4-3,.,15,TGCGCCAGCAGCCAAGATGTGGGGTTTGGAAACACCATATATTTT,CASSQDVGFGNTIYF
.,TRBJ1-2,TRBV5-1,.,14,TGCGCCAGCAGCTTGGAGAGCCCTAACTATGGCTACACCTTC,CASSLESPNYGYTF
.,TRBJ1-2,TRBV7-2,once,15,TGTGCCAGCAGCTTAGATCCTGCAGTCTCCGGGGGCTACACCTTC,CASSLDPAVSGGYTF
.,TRBJ1-4,TRBV6-1,.,14,TGTGCCAGCAGTGAAGGGACAGACGCTGAAAAACTGTTTTTT,CASSEGTDAEKLFF
.,TRBJ2-3,TRBV5-4,.,18,TGTGCCAGCAGCTCTCCTACTCCCGGGACACCCGCCACAGATACGCAGTATTTT,CASSSPTPGTPATDTQYF
.,TRBJ2-2,TRBV5-5,.,16,TGTGCCAGCAGACAGAGGGAGTTCGAAGGGGCCGGGGAGCTGTTTTTT,CASRQREFEGAGELFF
.,TRBJ2-3,TRBV5-4,.,17,TGTGCCAGCAGCCACCTCGGGGGGCTAGCGGTCTCAGATACGCAGTATTTT,CASSHLGGLAVSDTQYF
.,TRBJ2-7,TRBV19,.,14,TGTGCCAGTAGTATTATGGCGGGGCGAAGCGAGCAGTACTTC,CASSIMAGRSEQYF
.,TRBJ1-1,TRBV27,.,14,TGTGCCAGCAGTTTAGTTAGGGGGTACACTGAAGCTTTCTTT,CASSLVRGYTEAFF
.,TRBJ2-5,TRBV5-1,.,15,TGCGCCAGCAGCCCTAACAGACTGGGCCAAGAGACCCAGTACTTC,CASSPNRLGQETQYF
TRBD2,TRBJ2-1,TRBV9,.,15,TGTGCCAGCACCGGGGGGGGAAGCGGACAATATGAGCAGTTCTTC,CASTGGGSGQYEQFF
TRBD1,TRBJ2-2,TRBV5-4,once,15,TGTGCCAGCAGCTCAGGGACAGGGGCTACCGGGGAGCTGTTTTTT,CASSSGTGATGELFF
.,TRBJ2-2,TRBV27,.,17,TGTGCCAGCAGTTTAAGGATCGGGCCGGCGAACACCGGGGAGCTGTTTTTT,CASSLRIGPANTGELFF
TRBD1,TRBJ1-2,TRBV7-6,.,14,TGTGCCAGCAGCCTGGGACAGGGGAACTATGGCTACACCTTC,CASSLGQGNYGYTF
.,TRBJ2-2,TRBV27,.,16,TGTGCCAGCAGTTTTTCCGGGACACCTATCACCGGGGAGCTGTTTTTT,CASSFSGTPITGELFF
TRBD2,TRBJ2-1,TRBV9,.,17,TGTGCCAGCAGCGCCCATCCTAGCGGGGGGGCGTACAATGAGCAGTTCTTC,CASSAHPSGGAYNEQFF
.,TRBJ2-6,TRBV19,.,17,TGTGCCAGTAATATGGGCTATGGAGACTCTGGGGCCAACGTCCTGACTTTC,CASNMGYGDSGANVLTF
.,TRBJ2-2,TRBV11-1,.,16,TGTGCCAGCAGCTTAACGTATGGGCGGAGCACCGGGGAGCTGTTTTTT,CASSLTYGRSTGELFF
.,TRBJ2-5,TRBV5-4,.,12,TGTGCCAGCAGCTTTACGGGAGAGACCCAGTACTTC,CASSFTGETQYF